The clone carrying this TCR beta chain was seen only a few times. Its antigen is still unknown. This sample is part of a study of T-cell reconstitution after alpha-beta-depleted transplantation in children. Study outcomes and limitations: T cells produced anew were the main source of T-cell counts and diversity one year after transplant.

As it was prepared, the TCRbeta library received unique molecular identifiers. From the PCR reads, TCRdb called clonotypes with MiXCR, one entry per CDR3 protein. Counted here are approximately 980,000 distinct CDR3 sequences, under 30% occurring once; the ten biggest clones make up roughly 30%. This CDR3 is built from 13 residues. Trimming took off 5 bases at V and 4 bases at J, with 9 bases between the two ends. Per germline, CDR1 SEHNR and CDR2 FQNEAQ (reference sequence). The receptor comes from a boy less than two years old who had a stem cell transplant for SCID, so the T cells may come from the graft donor. The genes are TRBV7-9 and TRBJ2-1; D tentatively reads TRBD1 or TRBD2 (5 bases each). Sequenced material: PBMCs, mostly from graft donor cells, taken 360 days after TCRalphabeta/CD19-depleted stem cell transplant. The CDR3 loop is CASSRGDYNEQFF. In DNA, the CDR3 is TGTGCCAGCAGCCGGGGCGATTACAATGAGCAGTTCTTC. Filled out from reference TRBV7-9 and TRBJ2-1, the complete variable domain reads DTGVSQNPRHKITKRGQNVTFRCDPISEHNRLYWYRQTLGQGPEFLTYFQNEAQLEKSRLLSDRFSAERPKGSFSTLEIQRTEQGDSAMYLCASSRGDYNEQFFGPGTRLTVL.